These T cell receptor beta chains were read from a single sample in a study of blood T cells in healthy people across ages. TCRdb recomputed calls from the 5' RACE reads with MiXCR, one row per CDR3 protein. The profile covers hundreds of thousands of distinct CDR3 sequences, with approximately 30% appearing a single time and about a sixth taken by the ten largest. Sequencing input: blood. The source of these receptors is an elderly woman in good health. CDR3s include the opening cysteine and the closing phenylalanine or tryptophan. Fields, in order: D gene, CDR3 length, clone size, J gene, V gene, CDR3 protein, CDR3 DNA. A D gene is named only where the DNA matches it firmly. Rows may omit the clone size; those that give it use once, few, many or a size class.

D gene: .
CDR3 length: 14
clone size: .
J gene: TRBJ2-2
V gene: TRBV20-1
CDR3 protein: CSAPPTTNTGELFF
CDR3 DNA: TGCAGTGCACCACCTACTACGAACACCGGGGAGCTCTTTTTT

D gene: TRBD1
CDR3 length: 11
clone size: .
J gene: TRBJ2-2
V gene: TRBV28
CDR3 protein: CASDGQGKLFF
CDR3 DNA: TGTGCCAGCGATGGACAGGGAAAGCTGTTTTTT

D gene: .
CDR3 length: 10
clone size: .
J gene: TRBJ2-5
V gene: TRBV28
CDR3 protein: CARRKETQYF
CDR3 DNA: TGTGCCAGACGTAAAGAGACCCAGTACTTC

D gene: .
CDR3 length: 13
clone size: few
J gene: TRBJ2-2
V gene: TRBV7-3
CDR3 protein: CASSLTGMGELFF
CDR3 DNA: TGTGCCAGCAGCCTAACAGGGATGGGGGAGCTGTTTTTT

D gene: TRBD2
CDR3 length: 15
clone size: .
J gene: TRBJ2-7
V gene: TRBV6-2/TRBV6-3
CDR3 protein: CASSYGTSGPYEQYF
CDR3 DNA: TGTGCCAGCAGTTATGGGACTAGCGGACCCTACGAGCAGTACTTC

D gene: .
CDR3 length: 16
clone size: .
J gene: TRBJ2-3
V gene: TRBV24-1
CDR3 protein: CATGESSGFSTDTQYF
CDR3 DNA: TGTGCCACCGGTGAATCGAGCGGGTTCTCTACAGATACGCAGTATTTT

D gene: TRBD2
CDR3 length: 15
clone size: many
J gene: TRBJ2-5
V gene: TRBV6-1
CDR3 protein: CASKIEGTSVKTQYF
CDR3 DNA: TGTGCCAGCAAAATTGAGGGGACTAGCGTGAAGACCCAGTACTTC

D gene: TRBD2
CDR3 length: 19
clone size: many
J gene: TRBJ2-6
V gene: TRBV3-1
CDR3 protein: CASSPWGAGTSSGANVLTF
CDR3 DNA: TGTGCCAGCAGCCCTTGGGGAGCGGGGACGAGCTCTGGGGCCAACGTCCTGACTTTC

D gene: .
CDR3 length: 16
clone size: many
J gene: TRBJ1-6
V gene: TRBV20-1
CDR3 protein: CSARDPGTPYNSPLHF
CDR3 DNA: TGCAGTGCTAGAGATCCCGGGACACCCTATAATTCACCCCTCCACTTT

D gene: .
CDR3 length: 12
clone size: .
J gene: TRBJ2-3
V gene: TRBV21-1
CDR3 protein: CASSDIADTQYF
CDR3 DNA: TGTGCCAGCAGCGATATAGCGGATACGCAGTATTTT

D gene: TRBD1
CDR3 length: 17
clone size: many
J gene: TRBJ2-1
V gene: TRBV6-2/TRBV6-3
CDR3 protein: CASSYRRTGVATNEQFF
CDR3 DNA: TGTGCCAGCAGTTACCGAAGGACAGGCGTAGCCACCAATGAGCAGTTCTTC

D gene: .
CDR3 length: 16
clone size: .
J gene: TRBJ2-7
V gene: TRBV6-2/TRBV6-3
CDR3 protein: CASSYATEGSSYEQYF
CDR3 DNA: TGTGCCAGCAGTTACGCCACGGAGGGGAGTTCCTACGAGCAGTACTTC

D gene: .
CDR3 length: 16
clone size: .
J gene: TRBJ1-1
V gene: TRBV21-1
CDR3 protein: CASSKGAGGPNTEAFF
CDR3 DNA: TGTGCCAGCAGCAAAGGGGCAGGGGGACCGAACACTGAAGCTTTCTTT

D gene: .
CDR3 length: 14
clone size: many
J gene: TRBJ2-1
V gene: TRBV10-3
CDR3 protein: CAIREYGGGIEQFF
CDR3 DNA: TGTGCCATCAGGGAATATGGGGGGGGCATTGAGCAGTTCTTC

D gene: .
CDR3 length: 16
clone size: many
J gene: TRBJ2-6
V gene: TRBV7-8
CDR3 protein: CASSLVRVYGANVLTF
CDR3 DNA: TGTGCCAGCAGCTTAGTGCGCGTATATGGGGCCAACGTCCTGACTTTC

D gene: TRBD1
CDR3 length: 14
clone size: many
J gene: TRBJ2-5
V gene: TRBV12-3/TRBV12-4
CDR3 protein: CASSPGQSQETQYF
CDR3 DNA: TGTGCCAGCAGTCCGGGACAGTCCCAAGAGACCCAGTACTTC

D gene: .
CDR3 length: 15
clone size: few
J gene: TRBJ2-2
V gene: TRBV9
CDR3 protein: CASSARGTVTGELFF
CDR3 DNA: TGTGCCAGCAGCGCCCGGGGGACCGTGACCGGGGAGCTGTTTTTT

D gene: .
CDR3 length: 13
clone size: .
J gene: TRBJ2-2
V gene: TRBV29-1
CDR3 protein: CSVDRTNTGELFF
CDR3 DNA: TGCAGCGTTGACAGAACGAACACCGGGGAGCTGTTTTTT

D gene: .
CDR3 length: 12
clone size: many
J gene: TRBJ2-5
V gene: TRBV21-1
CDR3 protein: CASRPRSETQYF
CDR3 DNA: TGTGCCAGCAGGCCCCGGTCAGAGACCCAGTACTTC

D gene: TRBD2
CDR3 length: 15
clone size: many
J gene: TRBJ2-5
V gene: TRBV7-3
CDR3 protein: CASSPIAGQQETQYF
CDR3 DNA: TGTGCCAGCAGCCCTATAGCGGGACAACAAGAGACCCAGTACTTC

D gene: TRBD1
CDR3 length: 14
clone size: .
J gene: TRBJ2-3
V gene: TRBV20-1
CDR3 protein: CSAAGQGGTDTQYF
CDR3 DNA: TGCAGTGCAGCCGGACAGGGGGGCACAGATACGCAGTATTTT

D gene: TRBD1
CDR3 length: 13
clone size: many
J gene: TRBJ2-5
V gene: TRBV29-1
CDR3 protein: CSVVTGFRETQYF
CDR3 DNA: TGCAGCGTTGTGACAGGGTTTAGGGAGACCCAGTACTTC

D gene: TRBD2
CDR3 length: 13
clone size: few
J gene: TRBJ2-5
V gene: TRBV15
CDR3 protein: CATSNIAGETQYF
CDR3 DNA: TGTGCCACCAGCAACATAGCGGGGGAGACCCAGTACTTC

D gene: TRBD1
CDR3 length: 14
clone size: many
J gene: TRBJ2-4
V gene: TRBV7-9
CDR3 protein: CASSLDRSKNIQYF
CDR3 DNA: TGTGCCAGCAGCTTGGACAGGTCGAAAAACATTCAGTACTTC

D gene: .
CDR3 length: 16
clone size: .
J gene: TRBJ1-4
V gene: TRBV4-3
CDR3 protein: CASSQEINGVGEKLFF
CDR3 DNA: TGCGCCAGCAGCCAAGAAATTAACGGGGTTGGGGAAAAACTGTTTTTT

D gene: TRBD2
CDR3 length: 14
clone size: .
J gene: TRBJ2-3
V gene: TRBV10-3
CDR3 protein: CAIRTSGESDTQYF
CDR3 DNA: TGTGCCATCAGGACTAGCGGGGAGTCAGATACGCAGTATTTT

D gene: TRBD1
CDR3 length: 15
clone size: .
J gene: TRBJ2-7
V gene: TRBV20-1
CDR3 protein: CSGILTGGMLYEQYF
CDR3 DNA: TGCAGTGGCATACTGACAGGGGGAATGCTCTACGAGCAGTACTTC

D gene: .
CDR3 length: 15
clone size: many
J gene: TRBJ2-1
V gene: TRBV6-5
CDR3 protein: CASSSDFSSYNEQFF
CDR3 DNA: TGTGCCAGCAGTTCGGACTTCAGCTCCTACAATGAGCAGTTCTTC

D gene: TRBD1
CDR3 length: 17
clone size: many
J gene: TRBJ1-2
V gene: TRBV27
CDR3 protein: CANRRPGQGRSNYGYTF
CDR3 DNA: TGTGCCAATAGAAGGCCGGGACAGGGACGTTCTAACTATGGCTACACCTTC

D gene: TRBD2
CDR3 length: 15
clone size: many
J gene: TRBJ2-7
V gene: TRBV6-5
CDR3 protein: CASSYLRGSGREQYF
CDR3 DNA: TGTGCCAGCAGTTACCTCCGGGGGTCCGGGAGGGAGCAGTACTTC

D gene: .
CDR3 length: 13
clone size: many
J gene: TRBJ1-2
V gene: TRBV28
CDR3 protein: CASSRLAGNGYTF
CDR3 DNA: TGTGCCAGCAGCCGCCTGGCGGGGAATGGCTACACCTTC

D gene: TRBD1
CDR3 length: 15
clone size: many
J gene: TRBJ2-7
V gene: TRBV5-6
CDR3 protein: CASSYPGQGSYEQYF
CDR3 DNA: TGTGCCAGCAGCTATCCTGGACAGGGGTCCTACGAGCAGTACTTC

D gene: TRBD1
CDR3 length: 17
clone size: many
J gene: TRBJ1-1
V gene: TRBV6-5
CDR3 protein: CASSYLSRGVREPEAFF
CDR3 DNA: TGTGCCAGCAGTTACTTGTCCAGGGGGGTTCGAGAACCGGAAGCTTTCTTT

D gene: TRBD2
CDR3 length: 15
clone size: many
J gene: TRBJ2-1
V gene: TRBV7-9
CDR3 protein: CASSLDSGGLNEQFF
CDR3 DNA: TGTGCCAGCAGCTTAGATAGCGGGGGCCTAAATGAGCAGTTCTTC

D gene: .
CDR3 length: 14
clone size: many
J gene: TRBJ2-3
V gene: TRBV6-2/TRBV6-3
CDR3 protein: CASSRAGLADTQYF
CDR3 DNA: TGTGCCAGCAGTCGGGCAGGGTTAGCAGATACGCAGTATTTT

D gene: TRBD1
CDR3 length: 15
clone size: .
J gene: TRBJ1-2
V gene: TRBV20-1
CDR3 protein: CSASMGQGRGYGYTF
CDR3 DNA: TGCAGTGCTAGTATGGGACAGGGAAGGGGCTATGGCTACACCTTC

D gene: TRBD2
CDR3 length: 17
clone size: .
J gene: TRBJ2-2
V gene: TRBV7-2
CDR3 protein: CASRLAVAGANTGELFF
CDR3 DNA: TGTGCCAGCAGACTGGCCGTAGCGGGGGCCAACACCGGGGAGCTGTTTTTT

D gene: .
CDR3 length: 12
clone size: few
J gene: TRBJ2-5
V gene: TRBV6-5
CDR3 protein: CASSYTDNEQYF
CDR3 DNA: TGTGCCAGCAGTTACACGGATAATGAGCAGTACTTC

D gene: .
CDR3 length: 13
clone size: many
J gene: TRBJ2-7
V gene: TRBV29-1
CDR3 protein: CSVELGAGYEQYF
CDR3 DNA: TGCAGCGTTGAATTGGGAGCAGGCTACGAGCAGTACTTC

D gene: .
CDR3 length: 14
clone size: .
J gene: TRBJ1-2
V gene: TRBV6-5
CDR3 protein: CASRTPGQSYGYTF
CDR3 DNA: TGTGCCAGCAGGACCCCCGGGCAGTCCTATGGCTACACCTTC

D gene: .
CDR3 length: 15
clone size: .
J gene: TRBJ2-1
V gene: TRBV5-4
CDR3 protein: CASSFGATAYNEQFF
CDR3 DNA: TGTGCCAGCAGCTTCGGGGCAACCGCCTACAATGAGCAGTTCTTC

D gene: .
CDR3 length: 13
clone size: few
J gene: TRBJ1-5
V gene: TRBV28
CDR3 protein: CASRKGGAQPQHF
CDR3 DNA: TGTGCCAGCAGGAAAGGGGGGGCTCAGCCCCAGCATTTT

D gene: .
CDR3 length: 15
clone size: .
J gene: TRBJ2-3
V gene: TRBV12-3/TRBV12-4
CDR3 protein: CASSFQTLNTDTQYF
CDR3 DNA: TGTGCCAGCAGTTTTCAGACACTGAACACAGATACGCAGTATTTT